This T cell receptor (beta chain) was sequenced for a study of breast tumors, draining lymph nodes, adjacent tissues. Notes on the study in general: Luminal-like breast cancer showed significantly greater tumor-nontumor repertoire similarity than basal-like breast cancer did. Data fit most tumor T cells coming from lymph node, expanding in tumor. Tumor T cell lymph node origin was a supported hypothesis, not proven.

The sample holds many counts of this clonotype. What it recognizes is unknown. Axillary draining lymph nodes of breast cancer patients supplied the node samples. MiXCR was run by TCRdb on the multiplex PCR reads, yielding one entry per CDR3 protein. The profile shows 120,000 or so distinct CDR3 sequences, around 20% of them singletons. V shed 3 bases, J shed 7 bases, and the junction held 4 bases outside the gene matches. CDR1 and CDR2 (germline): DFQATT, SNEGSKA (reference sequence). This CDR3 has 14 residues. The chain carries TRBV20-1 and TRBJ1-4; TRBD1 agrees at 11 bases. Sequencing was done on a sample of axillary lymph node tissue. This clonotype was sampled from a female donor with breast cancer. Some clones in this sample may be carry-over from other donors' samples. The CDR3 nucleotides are TGCAGTGCTAGCCAGGGACAGGGGGGTGAAAAACTGTTTTTT. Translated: CSASQGQGGEKLFF.